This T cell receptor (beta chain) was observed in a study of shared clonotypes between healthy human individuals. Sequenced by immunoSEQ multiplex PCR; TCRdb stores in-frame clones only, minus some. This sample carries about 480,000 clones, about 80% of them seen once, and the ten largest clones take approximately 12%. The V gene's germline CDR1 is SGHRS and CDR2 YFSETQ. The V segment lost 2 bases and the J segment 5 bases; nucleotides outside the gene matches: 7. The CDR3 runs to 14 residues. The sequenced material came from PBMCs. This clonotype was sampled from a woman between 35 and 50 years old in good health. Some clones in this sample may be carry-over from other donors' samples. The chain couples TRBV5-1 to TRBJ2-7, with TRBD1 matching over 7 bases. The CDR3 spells CASSLTGVRHEQYF. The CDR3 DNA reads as TGCGCCAGCAGCTTAACAGGGGTCCGGCACGAGCAGTACTTC.